This T cell receptor beta chain stems from a study of cytomegalovirus exposure and HLA in healthy donors. There are 13 residues in the CDR3. Trimming pared 0 bases from V and 3 bases from J, leaving 6 bases between. Germline assignment: CDR1 MNHEY and CDR2 SVGAGI. Note on this clone: Its specificity is not known.

Healthy bone marrow donors formed the donor group. At sampling all donors were nominally healthy, likely with unrecorded immune exposures. Primers for the PCR totalled 60 Vbeta and 13 Jbeta. Assay used: immunoSEQ multiplex PCR; TCRdb lists only in-frame clones, some missing. The table lists some 96,000 clones, about 80% of them singletons, with about 2% in the top ten. Study-level findings and limits: Most sequenced TCRs were rare (though some public TCRs occurred in many donors). Accurate predictions that matched the HLA-A and HLA-B alleles of most subjects were reportedly made from TCR beta sequences.

The rearrangement uses TRBV6-5 and TRBJ2-7; possible D gene TRBD1, 5 bases. The TCR originated in a middle-aged man in good health and CMV-seronegative. What was sequenced was PBMCs. The CDR3 DNA sequence: TGTGCCAGCAGTTACTCTACAGGCTACGAGCAGTACTTC. It encodes CASSYSTGYEQYF.